A single sample is the source of the 7 T cell receptor beta chains below, sequenced in a study of T cells after yellow fever vaccination. From the 5' RACE reads, TCRdb called clonotypes with MiXCR, one entry per CDR3 protein. Altogether about 210,000 distinct CDR3 sequences are present, less than 7.5% being singletons, with the ten largest covering about 0.95%. Material: CD4+ T cells sorted from PBMCs, obtained on the day of the yellow fever booster vaccination. Receptors were obtained from a man aged 25-45 years who received the YFV17D yellow fever vaccine.

This clonotype came up a few times. This chain joins TRBV12-3 or TRBV12-4 and TRBJ2-7; D is uncertain. The CDR3 spans 17 residues. With 3 bases removed from V and 1 base from J, the gap between germline ends came to 19 bases. The CDR3 loop is CASSFGEFGWSSYEQYF. CDR3 DNA sequence: TGTGCCAGCAGTTTCGGAGAGTTCGGCTGGAGTTCCTACGAGCAGTACTTC.

In regard to this clonotype: Being one base from a much bigger clone, this may be a read error. In DNA, the CDR3 is TGTGCCAGCAGTGACCAAGGGAAGAGGTCGAACGAGCAGTACTTC. This codes for CASSDQGKRSNEQYF. J is TRBJ2-7 and V is TRBV6-4; D not resolved. From germline, CDR1 is MRHNA and CDR2 SNTAGT. Trimming shortened V by 2 bases and J by 5 bases, and 16 bases separated the two germline ends. The CDR3 covers 15 residues.

This clonotype was detected only a few times. V usage is TRBV21-1 and J usage is TRBJ2-4. TRBV21-1 is tagged as a pseudogene. The CDR3 has 14 amino acids. The CDR3 reads CASLRPSISNIQYF. The CDR3 DNA follows: TGTGCCAGCTTACGGCCGAGTATATCAAACATTCAGTACTTC.

J is TRBJ2-2 and V is TRBV19; TRBD2 matches at 14 bases. The CDR3 runs to 14 residues. Germline loops: CDR1 LNHDA, CDR2 SQIVND (reference sequence). Germline trimming cut 7 bases from V and 6 bases from J; bases unmatched to any gene: 1. The CDR3 here is CASMGLAGAGELFF. CDR3 nucleotides: TGTGCCAGTATGGGACTAGCGGGAGCCGGGGAGCTGTTTTTT.

There are many counts of this clonotype. The chain carries TRBV5-1 and TRBJ2-7; 7 nucleotides agree with TRBD1. The V gene's germline CDR1 is SGHRS and CDR2 YFSETQ. This CDR3 spans 14 amino acids. V shed 4 bases, J shed 2 bases, and the junction held 6 bases outside the gene matches. The CDR3 coding sequence is TGCGCCAGCAGCCGGGACAGCCAAGCCTACGAGCAGTACTTC. It is translated as CASSRDSQAYEQYF.

This clonotype has more than one count but fewer than ten. CDR3 sequence reads: CASSILAGALSEQYF. The CDR3 coding sequence is TGTGCCAGCAGCATACTAGCGGGAGCCCTGTCCGAGCAGTACTTC. The V gene is TRBV7-2, the J gene TRBJ2-7; 11 bases fit TRBD2. The CDR3 loop spans 15 amino acids. The germline CDR1 and CDR2 sequences are SGHTA and FQGNSA. Trimming at V came to 5 bases and at J to 6 bases, leaving 9 bases not matched to a gene. The full variable domain, in which reference TRBV7-2 and TRBJ2-7 provide the parts outside the CDR3, is GAGVSQSPSNKVTEKGKDVELRCDPISGHTALYWYRQSLGQGLEFLIYFQGNSAPDKSGLPSDRFSAERTGGSVSTLTIQRTQQEDSAVYLCASSILAGALSEQYFGPGTRLTVT.

This clonotype occurred a few times. The chain has TRBV4-3 and TRBJ1-1, with no clear D. The germline V gene encodes CDR1 LGHNA and CDR2 YSLEER. The CDR3 is 15 amino acids. V lost 0 bases, J lost 3 bases, and 11 bases lay in between. The CDR3 DNA reads TGCGCCAGCAGCCAAGAGGGCCTCTGGGACACTGAAGCTTTCTTT. Amino acid sequence: CASSQEGLWDTEAFF.